Below, one TCR beta chain is given with its context. The antigen it binds to is not known. No base-level quality is on record; no much larger clone is a single base apart. The TCR beta CDR3 regions were amplified from the RNA transcripts. The first round of RT-PCR for the TCR CDR3 was performed with the HTBI primer set and the Qiagen OneStep RT-PCR kit. The libraries were constructed in a second round of multiplex PCR and then size-selected and purified. Libraries were sequenced paired-end with 100 bp reads on an Illumina HiSeq2000. Turning to the authors' computational methods: SOAPnuke was used to process the raw data, removing reads that contained adapters or uncalled bases, had a mean Phred below 15, or lacked an exact match to the constant primer or identifier. COPE v1.2.5 was used to merge the high-quality paired reads, and each unique nucleotide sequence was defined as a clonotype. MiTCR v1.1 was used to align the clonotypes against IMGT TRBV, TRBD and TRBJ reference segments. The analysis included only V-J combinations with a frequency above 0.0001, which together covered approximately 99% of the repertoires. The TCS score was defined as F50 (clonal expansion) divided by E x V (chaos), with BLOSUM62-based TCRdist calculated between CDR3 peptides within each V-J. Welch's t-statistics and random forest reduced roughly 530 V-J features to 13, which were used in a naive Bayes classifier (R e1071). Thyroid-blood repertoire similarity was quantified with the Morisita-Horn index. Using fastp at Q25 and MiXCR, TCRdb reprocessed the public reads and kept productive beta chains. Merged by CDR3 protein, the rows form single entries marked with the most common genes and DNA. It is TCRdb's table, rather than the study itself, that gives the V and J calls and clone size. The sample has more than 500,000 distinct CDR3 sequences on record, under 60% of them singletons. The ten largest clones add up to roughly 19% of the sample.

Exclusion was applied to patients with uncontrolled infections, other autoimmune diseases, pregnancy or lactation. Diagnoses relied on clinical symptoms, serum thyroxine and TRAb, thyroid ultrasound and orbital computed tomography. Total RNA was extracted with Trizol reagent, and quality was checked on an Agilent 2100 Bioanalyzer. These data are taken from a study of T cells in Graves' hyperthyroidism and ophthalmopathy (dated by TCRdb to the late 2010s). Concerning the study at large: To identify TCR V-J signatures that set the groups apart, the researchers used a discovery cohort of about a hundred patients, made up of about 44 with Graves' ophthalmopathy and approximately 57 with stable Graves' hyperthyroidism. Prospective prediction of ophthalmopathy was tested in an independent validation cohort consisting of some 20 hyperthyroidism patients and about 17 patients who later progressed to ophthalmopathy. The 75 to 100 discovery patients were divided at random into training and test sets in a 7:3 ratio. In addition, the study compared T-cell repertoires in thyroid tissue and in blood from several Graves' hyperthyroidism patients. After sampling, hyperthyroidism patients received methimazole starting at 30 mg daily, and ophthalmopathy patients received high-dose intravenous methylprednisolone. TCR Vbeta CDR3 sequencing of 130 to 150 peripheral blood samples (over 40 ophthalmopathy, about 75 hyperthyroidism and about 17 progressor patients) is reported in the paper.

What the research found in general, with its limitations: A 13 V-J signature model separated ophthalmopathy from stable hyperthyroidism, with about 90% sensitivity and 81.08% specificity in cross-validation and 80%/75% in testing. Blood samples also contained most of the expanded thyroid clonotypes (frequency above 0.001), which suggests that blood repertoires may reflect thyroid immune responses. In validation, the model predicted progression to ophthalmopathy with approximately 71% sensitivity and 72% to 85% specificity, a median of about 6 months before onset. No statistical method was used to fix the sample size in advance, and group allocation was not hidden from the investigators.

Cut back by 0 bases and 8 bases, the V and J ends lie 14 bases apart. CDR1 and CDR2, per the germline V gene, are SGDLS and YYNGEE. The CDR3 contains 14 residues, cysteine and phenylalanine counted. This entry keeps only the CDR3 DNA: 42 bases, framed from base 1. The source material was peripheral blood or thyroid tissue (not recorded which). Recombination linked TRBV9 to TRBJ2-5; the D call is possibly TRBD1 or TRBD2, each sharing 5 bases. This TCR was sampled from an adult woman with Graves' disease, either hyperthyroidism or ophthalmopathy (not recorded which). The CDR3 is CASSVATVGETQYF. The sequenced DNA: TGTGCCAGCAGCGTAGCTACGGTGGGGGAAACCCAGTACTTC.